Listed below are T cell receptor beta chains from one sample, sequenced in a study of blood T cell repertoires in COVID-19. Method: immunoSEQ multiplex PCR; TCRdb's copy keeps in-frame clones and lacks some. This repertoire shows about 85,000 clones, about 90% found once; its top ten account for around 5%. The sample taken for sequencing was peripheral blood. These receptors all stem from a woman aged 80 or over with acute or convalescent COVID-19. The CDR3 runs from the conserved cysteine through the conserved F or W. The D gene is left open where the match is weak. Not every row has a clone size; where given, it reads once, few, many or a size class.

D gene: -; J gene: TRBJ1-1; clone size: few; V gene: TRBV7-9; CDR3 protein: CASSLTLNTEAFF; CDR3 DNA: TGTGCCAGCAGCTTAACATTGAACACTGAAGCTTTCTTT
D gene: -; J gene: TRBJ1-4; clone size: once; V gene: TRBV4-2; CDR3 protein: CASSQEKQGKGEKLFF; CDR3 DNA: TGTGCCAGCAGCCAGGAAAAACAGGGCAAAGGTGAAAAACTGTTTTTT
D gene: TRBD2; J gene: TRBJ2-3; clone size: -; V gene: TRBV13; CDR3 protein: CASSLGVLAGTYTDTQYF; CDR3 DNA: TGTGCCAGCAGCTTAGGCGTGCTAGCGGGGACCTACACAGATACGCAGTATTTT
D gene: -; J gene: TRBJ1-6; clone size: once; V gene: TRBV7-2; CDR3 protein: CASSSITGGNSPLHF; CDR3 DNA: TGTGCCAGCAGCTCGATTACGGGTGGTAATTCACCCCTCCACTTT
D gene: TRBD2; J gene: TRBJ2-3; clone size: -; V gene: TRBV6-2/TRBV6-3; CDR3 protein: CASSQIAGGLMGSTDTQYF; CDR3 DNA: TGTGCCAGCAGTCAAATAGCGGGGGGCCTTATGGGGAGCACAGATACGCAGTATTTT
D gene: TRBD1; J gene: TRBJ2-7; clone size: -; V gene: TRBV5-5; CDR3 protein: CASSIQGALTYEQYF; CDR3 DNA: TGTGCCAGCAGCATACAGGGGGCGCTTACCTACGAGCAGTACTTC
D gene: -; J gene: TRBJ2-4; clone size: -; V gene: TRBV6-5; CDR3 protein: CASSTGNNIQYF; CDR3 DNA: TGTGCCAGCAGTACAGGGAATAACATTCAGTACTTC
D gene: -; J gene: TRBJ2-1; clone size: -; V gene: TRBV7-2; CDR3 protein: CASSLAAASNEQFF; CDR3 DNA: TGTGCCAGCAGCTTAGCAGCGGCCTCGAATGAGCAGTTCTTC
D gene: -; J gene: TRBJ1-2; clone size: -; V gene: TRBV30; CDR3 protein: CAWSVGDSYGYTF; CDR3 DNA: TGTGCCTGGAGTGTTGGAGACAGCTATGGCTACACCTTC
D gene: TRBD1; J gene: TRBJ1-6; clone size: -; V gene: TRBV7-9; CDR3 protein: CASSQGDRGTSPLHF; CDR3 DNA: TGTGCCAGCAGCCAAGGGGACAGGGGGACTTCACCCCTCCACTTT
D gene: -; J gene: TRBJ2-7; clone size: -; V gene: TRBV5-5; CDR3 protein: CASSLAAGSREQYF; CDR3 DNA: TGTGCCAGCAGCTTGGCCGCAGGGTCCCGGGAGCAGTACTTC
D gene: TRBD2; J gene: TRBJ2-7; clone size: -; V gene: TRBV6-5; CDR3 protein: CASSRTSATYEQYF; CDR3 DNA: TGTGCCAGCAGCCGGACTAGCGCGACCTACGAGCAGTACTTC
D gene: -; J gene: TRBJ2-3; clone size: -; V gene: TRBV9; CDR3 protein: CASSVAGVGDTQYF; CDR3 DNA: TGTGCCAGCAGCGTAGCAGGGGTAGGGGATACGCAGTATTTT
D gene: -; J gene: TRBJ2-1; clone size: few; V gene: TRBV5-6; CDR3 protein: CASSFQGGYYNEQFF; CDR3 DNA: TGTGCCAGCAGCTTCCAGGGGGGCTACTACAATGAGCAGTTCTTC
D gene: -; J gene: TRBJ1-3; clone size: -; V gene: TRBV14; CDR3 protein: CASSPLQGSGNTIYF; CDR3 DNA: TGTGCCAGCAGCCCACTACAGGGTTCTGGAAACACCATATATTTT
D gene: TRBD1; J gene: TRBJ1-1; clone size: -; V gene: TRBV6-1; CDR3 protein: CASSDNRGNTEAFF; CDR3 DNA: TGTGCCAGCAGTGACAACAGGGGGAACACTGAAGCTTTCTTT
D gene: TRBD2; J gene: TRBJ2-5; clone size: -; V gene: TRBV5-4; CDR3 protein: CASSPGTSGLQETQYF; CDR3 DNA: TGTGCCAGCAGCCCGGGGACTAGCGGGCTGCAAGAGACCCAGTACTTC
D gene: -; J gene: TRBJ1-3; clone size: once; V gene: TRBV7-2; CDR3 protein: CASRQRTANSGNTIYF; CDR3 DNA: TGTGCCAGCAGACAAAGGACAGCGAACTCTGGAAACACCATATATTTT
D gene: TRBD1; J gene: TRBJ1-3; clone size: -; V gene: TRBV2; CDR3 protein: CASRYRGTNTIYF; CDR3 DNA: TGTGCCAGCAGGTACAGGGGAACAAACACCATATATTTT
D gene: -; J gene: TRBJ2-2; clone size: -; V gene: TRBV2; CDR3 protein: CASRRNREGAGELFF; CDR3 DNA: TGTGCCAGCAGAAGAAACAGGGAAGGGGCCGGGGAGCTGTTTTTT
D gene: -; J gene: TRBJ1-1; clone size: -; V gene: TRBV9; CDR3 protein: CASSDTGNTEAFF; CDR3 DNA: TGTGCCAGCAGCGATACAGGGAACACTGAAGCTTTCTTT
D gene: TRBD2; J gene: TRBJ2-7; clone size: once; V gene: TRBV3-1/TRBV3-2; CDR3 protein: CASSQASGGYEQYF; CDR3 DNA: TGTGCCAGCAGCCAAGCGAGCGGGGGCTACGAGCAGTACTTC
D gene: TRBD1; J gene: TRBJ1-2; clone size: few; V gene: TRBV7-9; CDR3 protein: CASSRTGGFGYTF; CDR3 DNA: TGTGCCAGCAGTCGAACAGGGGGCTTCGGCTACACCTTC
D gene: -; J gene: TRBJ2-5; clone size: -; V gene: TRBV12-3/TRBV12-4; CDR3 protein: CASTNQETQYF; CDR3 DNA: TGTGCCAGCACCAATCAAGAGACCCAGTACTTC
D gene: -; J gene: TRBJ2-5; clone size: -; V gene: TRBV27; CDR3 protein: CASRLSGLQRTQYF; CDR3 DNA: TGTGCCAGCCGTCTTAGCGGACTCCAGCGGACCCAGTACTTC